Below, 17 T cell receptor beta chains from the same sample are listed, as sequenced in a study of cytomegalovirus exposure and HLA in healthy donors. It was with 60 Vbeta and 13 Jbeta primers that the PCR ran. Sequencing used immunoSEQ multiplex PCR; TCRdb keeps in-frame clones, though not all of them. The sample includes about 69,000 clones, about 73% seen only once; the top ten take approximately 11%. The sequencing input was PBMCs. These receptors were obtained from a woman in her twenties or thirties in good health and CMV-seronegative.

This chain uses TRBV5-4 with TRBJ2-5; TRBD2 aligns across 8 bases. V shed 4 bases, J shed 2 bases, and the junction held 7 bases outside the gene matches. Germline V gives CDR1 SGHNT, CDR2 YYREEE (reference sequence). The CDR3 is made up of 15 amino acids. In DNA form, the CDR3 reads TGTGCCAGCAGCCCGCCCAGCGGGGGACAAGAGACCCAGTACTTC. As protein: CASSPPSGGQETQYF.

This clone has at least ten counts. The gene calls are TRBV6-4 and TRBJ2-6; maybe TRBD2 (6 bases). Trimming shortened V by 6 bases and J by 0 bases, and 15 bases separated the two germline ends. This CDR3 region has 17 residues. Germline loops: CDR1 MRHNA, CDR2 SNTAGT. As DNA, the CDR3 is TGTGCCAGCAGCCTATCTACTAGCTACTCTGGGGCCAACGTCCTGACTTTC. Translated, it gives CASSLSTSYSGANVLTF.

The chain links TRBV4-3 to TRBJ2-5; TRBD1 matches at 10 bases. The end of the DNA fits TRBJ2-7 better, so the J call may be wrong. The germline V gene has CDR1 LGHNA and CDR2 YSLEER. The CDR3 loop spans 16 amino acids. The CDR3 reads CASSYSGTGEAYEQYF. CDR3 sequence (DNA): TGCGCCAGCAGCTATTCCGGGACAGGGGAGGCCTACGAGCAGTACTTC.

The DNA of the CDR3 is TGCAGCGTTGACCCTTCTGGGGCCAACGTCCTGACTTTC. Protein: CSVDPSGANVLTF. The chain links TRBV29-1 to TRBJ2-6; D gene unclear. The CDR3 totals 13 residues. CDR1 SQVTM and CDR2 ANQGSEA come from the germline V gene. V shed 3 bases and J shed 1 base, with 4 bases lying between them.

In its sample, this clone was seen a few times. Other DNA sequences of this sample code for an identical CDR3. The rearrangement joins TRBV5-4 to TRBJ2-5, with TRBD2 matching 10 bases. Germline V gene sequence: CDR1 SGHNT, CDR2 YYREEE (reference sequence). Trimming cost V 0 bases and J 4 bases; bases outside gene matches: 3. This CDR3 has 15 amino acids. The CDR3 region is CASSLAASGGETQYF. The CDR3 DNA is TGTGCCAGCAGCTTGGCCGCTAGCGGGGGAGAGACCCAGTACTTC.

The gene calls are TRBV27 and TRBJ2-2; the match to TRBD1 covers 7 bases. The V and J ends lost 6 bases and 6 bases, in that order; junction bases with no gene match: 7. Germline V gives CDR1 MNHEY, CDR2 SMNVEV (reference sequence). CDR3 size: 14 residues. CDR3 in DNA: TGTGCCAGCAGGCGAACAGGGGTGGCCGGGGAGCTGTTTTTT. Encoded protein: CASRRTGVAGELFF.

The CDR3, as DNA: TGTGCCAGCAGTCCCGGACAGGGCGGCCAGCCCCAGCATTTT. This sequence encodes CASSPGQGGQPQHF. V gene TRBV27 combines with J gene TRBJ1-5, with 8 positions matching TRBD1. The CDR3 loop spans 14 amino acids. Germline assignment: CDR1 MNHEY and CDR2 SMNVEV (reference sequence). Trimming took 5 bases from V and 7 from J; bases not matched to a gene: 7.

The chain's CDR3 is CASTRRTGLTYEQYF. The DNA for the CDR3 is TGTGCCAGCACCCGTCGGACAGGGCTGACCTACGAGCAGTACTTC. The chain uses TRBV5-6 and TRBJ2-5, with 8 bases that match TRBD1. The J call may be faulty, since TRBJ2-7 better matches the DNA end. CDR1 SGHDT and CDR2 YYEEEE come from the germline V gene. The CDR3 runs to 15 residues.

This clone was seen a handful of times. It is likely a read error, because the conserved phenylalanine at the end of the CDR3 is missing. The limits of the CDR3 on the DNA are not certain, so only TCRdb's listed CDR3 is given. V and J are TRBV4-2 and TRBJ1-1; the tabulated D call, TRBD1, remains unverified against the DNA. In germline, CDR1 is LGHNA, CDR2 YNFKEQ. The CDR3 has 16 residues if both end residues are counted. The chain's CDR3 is CASSQDPGQGNTEALV.

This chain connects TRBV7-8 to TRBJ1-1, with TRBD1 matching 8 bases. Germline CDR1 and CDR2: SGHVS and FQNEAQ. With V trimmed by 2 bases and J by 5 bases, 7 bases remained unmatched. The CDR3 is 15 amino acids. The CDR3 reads CASSLRGQGGTEAFF. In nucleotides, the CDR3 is TGTGCCAGCAGCTTACGCGGACAGGGAGGGACTGAAGCTTTCTTT.

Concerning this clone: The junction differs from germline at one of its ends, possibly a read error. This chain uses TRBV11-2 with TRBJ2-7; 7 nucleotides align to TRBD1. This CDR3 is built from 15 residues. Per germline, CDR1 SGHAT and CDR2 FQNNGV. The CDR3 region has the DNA TGTGCCAGCAGTTATAGCTCTTTAGAGGGGACAGTCAACGACTTC. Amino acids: CASSYSSLEGTVNDF.

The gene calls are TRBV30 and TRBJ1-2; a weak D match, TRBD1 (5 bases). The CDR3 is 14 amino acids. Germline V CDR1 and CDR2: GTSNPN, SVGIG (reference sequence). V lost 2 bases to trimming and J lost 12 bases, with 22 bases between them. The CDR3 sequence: CAWSPRRDSRINTF. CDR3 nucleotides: TGTGCCTGGAGTCCCCGCCGGGACTCCAGGATCAACACCTTC.

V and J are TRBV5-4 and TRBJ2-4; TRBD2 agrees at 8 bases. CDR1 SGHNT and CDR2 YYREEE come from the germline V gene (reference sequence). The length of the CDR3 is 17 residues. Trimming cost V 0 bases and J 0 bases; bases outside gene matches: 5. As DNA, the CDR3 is TGTGCCAGCAGCTTGGCTTCTAGCGGGTTAGCCAAAAACATTCAGTACTTC. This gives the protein CASSLASSGLAKNIQYF.

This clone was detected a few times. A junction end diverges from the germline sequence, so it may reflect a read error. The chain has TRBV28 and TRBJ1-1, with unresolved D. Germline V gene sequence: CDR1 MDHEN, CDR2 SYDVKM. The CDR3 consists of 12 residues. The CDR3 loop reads CASCLSITEAFF. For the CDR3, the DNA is TGTGCCAGCTGTTTATCAATCACTGAAGCTTTCTTT.

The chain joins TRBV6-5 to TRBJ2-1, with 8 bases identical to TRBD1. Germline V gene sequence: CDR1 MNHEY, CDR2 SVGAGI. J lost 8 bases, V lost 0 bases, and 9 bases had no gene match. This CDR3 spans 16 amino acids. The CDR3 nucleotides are TGTGCCAGCAGTTACTCCGGACAGGGTTCATCGGATGAGCAGTTCTTC. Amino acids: CASSYSGQGSSDEQFF.

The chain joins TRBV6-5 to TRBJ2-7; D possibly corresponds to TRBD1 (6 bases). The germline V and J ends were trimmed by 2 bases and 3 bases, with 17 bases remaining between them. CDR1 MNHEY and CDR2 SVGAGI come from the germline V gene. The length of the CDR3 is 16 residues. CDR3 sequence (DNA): TGTGCCAGCAGTTACCCGAACTCAATAGGGGGCTACGAGCAGTACTTC. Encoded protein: CASSYPNSIGGYEQYF.

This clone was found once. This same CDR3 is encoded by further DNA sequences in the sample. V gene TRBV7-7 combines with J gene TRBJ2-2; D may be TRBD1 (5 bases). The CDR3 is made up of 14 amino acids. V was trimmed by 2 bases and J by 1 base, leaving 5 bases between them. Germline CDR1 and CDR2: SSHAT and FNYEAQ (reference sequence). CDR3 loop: CASSLTGNTGELFF. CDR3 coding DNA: TGTGCCAGCAGCTTAACAGGGAACACCGGGGAGCTGTTTTTT.